The T cell receptor (beta chain) described here comes from a study of cytomegalovirus exposure and HLA in healthy donors. The CDR3 has 14 residues. V shed 4 bases, J shed 8 bases, and the junction held 9 bases outside the gene matches. CDR1 and CDR2 (germline): LNHDA, SQIVND (reference sequence). Donors counted as nominally healthy when sampled, yet unrecorded immune exposures were likely. The study ran its PCR with 60 Vbeta and 13 Jbeta primers. Produced via immunoSEQ multiplex PCR; TCRdb's table is partial and in-frame only. The repertoire holds about 130,000 clones, with 76% as singletons. This clone was seen a single time.

The V call is TRBV19, the J call TRBJ1-2, with 8 bases identical to TRBD1. This TCR was sampled from a middle-aged man in good health and CMV-seronegative. Sequencing was done on a sample of PBMCs. CDR3 in amino acids: CASSKGRGPSGYTF. The CDR3 nucleotides read TGTGCCAGTAGTAAGGGCAGGGGGCCCTCCGGCTACACCTTC.